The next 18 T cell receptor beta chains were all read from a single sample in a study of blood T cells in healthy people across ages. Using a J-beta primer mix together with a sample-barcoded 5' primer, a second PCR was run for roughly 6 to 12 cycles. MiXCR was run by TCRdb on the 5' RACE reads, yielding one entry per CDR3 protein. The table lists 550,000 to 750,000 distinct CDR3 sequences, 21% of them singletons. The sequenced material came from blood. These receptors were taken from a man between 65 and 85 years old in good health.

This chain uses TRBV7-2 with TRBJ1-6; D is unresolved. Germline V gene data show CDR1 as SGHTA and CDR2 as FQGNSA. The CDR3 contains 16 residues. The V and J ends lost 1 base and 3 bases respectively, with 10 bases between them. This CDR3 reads CASSLGGRGYNSPLHF. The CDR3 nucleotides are TGTGCCAGCAGCTTAGGCGGCCGAGGCTATAATTCACCCCTCCACTTT.

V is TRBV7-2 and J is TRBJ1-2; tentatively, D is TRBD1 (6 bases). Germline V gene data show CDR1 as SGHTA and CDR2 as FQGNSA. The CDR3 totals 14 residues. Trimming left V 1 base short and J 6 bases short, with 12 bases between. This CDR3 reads CASSLGGGADGYTF. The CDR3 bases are TGTGCCAGCAGCTTAGGTGGGGGGGCAGATGGCTACACCTTC.

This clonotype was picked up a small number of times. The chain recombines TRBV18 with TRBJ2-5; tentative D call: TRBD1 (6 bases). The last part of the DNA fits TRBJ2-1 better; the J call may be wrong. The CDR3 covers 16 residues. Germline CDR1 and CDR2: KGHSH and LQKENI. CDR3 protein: CASSPSGRGGYNEQFF. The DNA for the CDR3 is TGTGCCAGCTCACCTAGTGGGAGAGGGGGCTACAATGAGCAGTTCTTC.

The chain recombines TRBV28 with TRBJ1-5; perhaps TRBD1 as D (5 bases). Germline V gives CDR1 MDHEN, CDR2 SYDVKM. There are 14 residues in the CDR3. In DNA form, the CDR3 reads TGTGCACACAAAACCAGGGTCACCAATCAGCCCCAGCATTTT. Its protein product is CAHKTRVTNQPQHF.

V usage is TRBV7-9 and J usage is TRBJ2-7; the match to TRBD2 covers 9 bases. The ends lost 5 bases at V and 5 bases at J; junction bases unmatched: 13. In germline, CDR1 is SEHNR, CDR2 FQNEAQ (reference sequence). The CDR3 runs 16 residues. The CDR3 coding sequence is TGTGCCAGCAGCCCTCATAGCGGGAGAGGAGTCAACGAGCAGTACTTC. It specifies CASSPHSGRGVNEQYF.

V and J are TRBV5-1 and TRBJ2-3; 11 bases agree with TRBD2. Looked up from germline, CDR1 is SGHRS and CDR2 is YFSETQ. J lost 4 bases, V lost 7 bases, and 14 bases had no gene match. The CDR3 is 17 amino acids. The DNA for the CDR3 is TGCGCCAGCGGCTCAACCTCTAGCGGGAGGATCGCAGATACGCAGTATTTT. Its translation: CASGSTSSGRIADTQYF.

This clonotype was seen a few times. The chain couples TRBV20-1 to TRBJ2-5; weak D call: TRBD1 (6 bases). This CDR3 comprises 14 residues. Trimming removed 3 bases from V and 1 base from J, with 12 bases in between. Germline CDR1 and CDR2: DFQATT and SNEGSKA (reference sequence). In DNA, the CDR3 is TGCAGTGCTAGTCCCGGACAGATCCAAGAGACCCAGTACTTC. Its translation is CSASPGQIQETQYF.

This chain's CDR3 is CSAHPGQGEKLFF. The CDR3 coding sequence is TGCAGTGCCCACCCCGGGCAGGGTGAAAAACTGTTTTTT. The genes are TRBV20-1 and TRBJ1-4, with TRBD1 as a possible D gene (5 bases). The CDR3 is 13 amino acids. V lost 6 bases and J 7 bases, leaving 15 bases between the germline ends. Germline V lookup: CDR1 DFQATT, CDR2 SNEGSKA (reference sequence).

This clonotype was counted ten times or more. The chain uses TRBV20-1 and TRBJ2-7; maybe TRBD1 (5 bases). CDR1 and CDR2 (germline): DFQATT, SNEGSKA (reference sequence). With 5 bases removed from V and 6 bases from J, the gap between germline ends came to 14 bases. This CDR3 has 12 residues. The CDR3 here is CSAGNQGSEQYF. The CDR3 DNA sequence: TGCAGTGCTGGAAACCAGGGTTCCGAGCAGTACTTC.

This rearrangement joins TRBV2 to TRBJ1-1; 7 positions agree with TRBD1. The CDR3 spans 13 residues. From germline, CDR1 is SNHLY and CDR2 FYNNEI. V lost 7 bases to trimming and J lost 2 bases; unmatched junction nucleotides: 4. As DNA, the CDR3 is TGTGCCAGCATGGGACAGCCTAACACTGAAGCTTTCTTT. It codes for CASMGQPNTEAFF.

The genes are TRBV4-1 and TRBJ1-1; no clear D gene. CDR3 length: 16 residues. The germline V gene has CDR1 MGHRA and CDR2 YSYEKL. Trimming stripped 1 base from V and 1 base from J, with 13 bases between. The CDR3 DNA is TGCGCCAGCAGCCAAGTCCGGGCAACGGGGAACACTGAAGCTTTCTTT. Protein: CASSQVRATGNTEAFF.

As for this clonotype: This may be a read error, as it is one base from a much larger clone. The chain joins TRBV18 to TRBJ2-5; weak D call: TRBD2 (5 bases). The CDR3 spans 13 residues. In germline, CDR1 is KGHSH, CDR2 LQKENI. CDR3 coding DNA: TGTGCCAGCAAAGTCTGGAACTCGGATGAGCGGTTCTTC. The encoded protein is CASKVWNSDERFF.

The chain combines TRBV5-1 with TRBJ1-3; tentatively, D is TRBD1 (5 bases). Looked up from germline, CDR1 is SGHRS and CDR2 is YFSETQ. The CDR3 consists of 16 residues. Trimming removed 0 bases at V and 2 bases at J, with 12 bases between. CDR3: CASSLAGGPPGNTIYF. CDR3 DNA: TGCGCCAGCAGCTTGGCCGGGGGACCGCCTGGAAACACCATATATTTT.

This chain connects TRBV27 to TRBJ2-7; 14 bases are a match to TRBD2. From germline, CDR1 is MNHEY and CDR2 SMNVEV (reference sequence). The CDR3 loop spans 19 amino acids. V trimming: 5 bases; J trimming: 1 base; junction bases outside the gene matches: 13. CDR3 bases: TGTGCCAGCAGTACCTCGGGACTAGCGGGAGCCCAGTCTTCCTACGAGCAGTACTTC. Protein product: CASSTSGLAGAQSSYEQYF.

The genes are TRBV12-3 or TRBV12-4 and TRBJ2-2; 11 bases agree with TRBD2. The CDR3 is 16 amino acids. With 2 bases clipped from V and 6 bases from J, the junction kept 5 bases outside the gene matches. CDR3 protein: CASSLLLAGGPGELFF. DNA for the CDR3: TGTGCCAGCAGTTTACTGCTAGCGGGAGGCCCCGGGGAGCTGTTTTTT.

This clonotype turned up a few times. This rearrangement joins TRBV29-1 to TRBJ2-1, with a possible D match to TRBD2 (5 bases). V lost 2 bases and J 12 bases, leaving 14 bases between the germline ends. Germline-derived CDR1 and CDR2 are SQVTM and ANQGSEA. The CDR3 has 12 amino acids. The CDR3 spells CSVEWRSGTQFF. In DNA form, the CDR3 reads TGCAGCGTTGAATGGAGAAGCGGCACGCAGTTCTTC.

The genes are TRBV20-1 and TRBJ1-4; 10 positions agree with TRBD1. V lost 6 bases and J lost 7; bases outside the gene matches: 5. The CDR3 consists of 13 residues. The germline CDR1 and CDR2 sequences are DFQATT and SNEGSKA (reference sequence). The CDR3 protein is CSAVRTGGEKLFF. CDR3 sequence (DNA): TGCAGTGCCGTGAGGACAGGGGGTGAAAAACTGTTTTTT.

This CDR3 is CASSAQGQGARGNQPQHF. CDR3 bases: TGTGCCAGCAGTGCCCAAGGACAGGGGGCGCGCGGCAATCAGCCCCAGCATTTT. The chain has TRBV6-1 and TRBJ1-5, with TRBD1 identical over 11 bases. Trimming took 4 bases from V and 2 from J; bases not matched to a gene: 10. Germline CDR1 and CDR2: MNHNS and SASEGT. The CDR3 loop spans 18 amino acids.